This T cell receptor (beta chain) is drawn from a study of technical replicates of blood from a handful of donors. This CDR3 comprises 15 residues. In germline, CDR1 is LNHDA, CDR2 SQIVND (reference sequence). The trim removed 5 bases at V and 4 bases at J, leaving 6 bases unmatched. Sequenced by immunoSEQ multiplex PCR; TCRdb stores in-frame clones only, minus some. The sample has approximately 81,000 clones, 96% seen once. The sequenced sample consisted of T cells isolated from PBMCs. The sequence came from a human donor in good health. The gene calls are TRBV19 and TRBJ2-7; TRBD2 agrees at 12 bases. This chain's CDR3 is CASSYRLAGVYEQYF. The CDR3 DNA follows: TGTGCCAGTAGTTACAGACTAGCGGGAGTGTACGAGCAGTACTTC.